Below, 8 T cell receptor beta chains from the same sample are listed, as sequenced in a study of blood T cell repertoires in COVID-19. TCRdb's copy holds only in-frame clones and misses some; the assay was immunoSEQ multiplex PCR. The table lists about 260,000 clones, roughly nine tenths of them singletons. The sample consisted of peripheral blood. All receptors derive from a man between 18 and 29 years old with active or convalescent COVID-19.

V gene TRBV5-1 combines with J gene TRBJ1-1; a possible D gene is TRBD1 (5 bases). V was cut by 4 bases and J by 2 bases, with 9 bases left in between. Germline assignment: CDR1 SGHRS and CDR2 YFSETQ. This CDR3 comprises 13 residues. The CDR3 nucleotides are TGCGCCAGCAGCGACAGACTTAACACTGAAGCTTTCTTT. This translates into CASSDRLNTEAFF.

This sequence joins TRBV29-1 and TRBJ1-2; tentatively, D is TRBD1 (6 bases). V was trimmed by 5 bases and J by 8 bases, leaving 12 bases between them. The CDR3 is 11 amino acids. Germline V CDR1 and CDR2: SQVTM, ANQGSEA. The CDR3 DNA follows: TGCAGCGTTAAGGACAGCCTAGGCTACACCTTC. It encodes CSVKDSLGYTF.

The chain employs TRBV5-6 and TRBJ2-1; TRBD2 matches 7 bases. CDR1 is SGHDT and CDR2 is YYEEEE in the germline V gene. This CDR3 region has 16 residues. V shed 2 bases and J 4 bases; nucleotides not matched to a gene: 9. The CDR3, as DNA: TGTGCCAGCAGCTTACCCAGCTACGGGGGGTACAATGAGCAGTTCTTC. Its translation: CASSLPSYGGYNEQFF.

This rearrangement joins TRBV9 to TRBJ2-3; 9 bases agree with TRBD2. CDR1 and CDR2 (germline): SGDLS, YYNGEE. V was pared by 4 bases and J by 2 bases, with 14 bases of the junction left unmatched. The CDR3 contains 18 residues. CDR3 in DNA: TGTGCCAGCAGCCTAGGGGGCGGGGGGGCTCTGGTCACAGATACGCAGTATTTT. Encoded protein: CASSLGGGGALVTDTQYF.

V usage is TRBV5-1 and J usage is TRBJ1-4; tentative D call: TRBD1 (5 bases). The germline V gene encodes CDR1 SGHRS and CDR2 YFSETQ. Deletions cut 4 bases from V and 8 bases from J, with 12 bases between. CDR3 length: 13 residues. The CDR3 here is CASSEITGEKLFF. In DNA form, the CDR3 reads TGCGCCAGCAGCGAAATTACAGGCGAAAAACTGTTTTTT.

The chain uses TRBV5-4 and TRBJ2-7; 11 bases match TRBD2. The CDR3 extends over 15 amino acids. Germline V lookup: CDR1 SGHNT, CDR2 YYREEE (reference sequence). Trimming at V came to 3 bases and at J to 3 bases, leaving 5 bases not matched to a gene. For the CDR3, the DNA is TGTGCCAGCAGCTCCCTAGCGGGAGGACTCTACGAGCAGTACTTC. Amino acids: CASSSLAGGLYEQYF. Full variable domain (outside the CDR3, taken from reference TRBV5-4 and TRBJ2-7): ETGVTQSPTHLIKTRGQQVTLRCSSQSGHNTVSWYQQALGQGPQFIFQYYREEENGRGNFPPRFSGLQFPNYSSELNVNALELDDSALYLCASSSLAGGLYEQYFGPGTRLTVT.

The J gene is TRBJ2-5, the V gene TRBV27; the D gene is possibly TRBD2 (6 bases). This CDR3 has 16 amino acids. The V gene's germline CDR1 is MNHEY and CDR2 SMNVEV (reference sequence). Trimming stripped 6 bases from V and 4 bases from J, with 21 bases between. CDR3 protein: CASREPGLGGTETQYF. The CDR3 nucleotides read TGTGCCAGCAGGGAGCCGGGACTTGGAGGGACAGAGACCCAGTACTTC.

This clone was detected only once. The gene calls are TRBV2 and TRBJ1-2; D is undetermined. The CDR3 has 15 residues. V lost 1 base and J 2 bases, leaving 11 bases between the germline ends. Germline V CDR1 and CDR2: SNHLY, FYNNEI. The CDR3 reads CASSEEVAGNYGYTF. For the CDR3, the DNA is TGTGCCAGCAGTGAAGAAGTGGCGGGGAACTATGGCTACACCTTC.